Here is one TCR beta chain with its context. The sample comes from a study of technical replicates of blood from a few donors. The CDR3 spans 16 residues. V was pared by 2 bases and J by 1 base, with 15 bases between. TCRdb keeps only in-frame clones here, not all; method: immunoSEQ multiplex PCR. The sample contains 95,000 or so clones, about 95% of which appear only once. Sequencing used T cells isolated from PBMCs. The chain links TRBV5-3 to TRBJ1-1, with a weak D call TRBD1 (6 bases). TRBV5-3 is treated as an ORF (open reading frame) with a function not yet certain. The origin of this receptor is a human donor in good health. Here the CDR3 DNA reads TGTGCCAGAAGCTTCCCAGAGGGGGAAAGGAACACTGAAGCTTTCTTT. This gives the protein CARSFPEGERNTEAFF.